Reported below is one T cell receptor beta chain. Its specificity is unknown. This sample was included in a study of cytomegalovirus exposure and HLA in healthy donors. Study observations and caveats: 164 TCR beta chains were listed as cytomegalovirus-associated.

V dropped 2 bases and J dropped 0 bases, with 13 bases sitting between them. This CDR3 has 16 residues. Germline-derived CDR1 and CDR2 are KGHSH and LQKENI. Here immunoSEQ multiplex PCR was the method, and the copy in TCRdb shows in-frame clones only, minus some. This sample has about 280,000 clones, with roughly 88% found just once. J is TRBJ1-1 and V is TRBV18; D uncertain. This TCR derives from a woman aged 18-29 years in good health and CMV-seronegative. The sequenced material came from PBMCs. CDR3 sequence (DNA): TGTGCCAGCTCACCAAGACCCCCAGACATGAACACTGAAGCTTTCTTT. It yields the protein CASSPRPPDMNTEAFF. Full variable domain (missing parts from reference TRBV18 and TRBJ1-1): NAGVMQNPRHLVRRRGQEARLRCSPMKGHSHVYWYRQLPEEGLKFMVYLQKENIIDESGMPKERFSAEFPKEGPSILRIQQVVRGDSAAYFCASSPRPPDMNTEAFFGQGTRLTVV.